This TCR beta chain was recorded in a study of cytotoxic CD8 clonotypes in ibrutinib-treated CLL. Trimming pared 7 bases from V and 1 base from J, leaving 10 bases between. This CDR3 spans 13 amino acids. In germline, CDR1 is MNHEY, CDR2 SVGAGI. This clone was seen repeatedly, ten times or more. Using immunoSEQ multiplex PCR, the repertoire was profiled, and TCRdb retains in-frame clones only, with some absent. This sample has roughly 250,000 clones; less than 75% occur once, and the top ten carry 15%. The V call is TRBV6-5, the J call TRBJ1-2, with D tentatively TRBD1 (6 bases). The receptor was derived from a human donor with chronic lymphocytic leukemia. The sample consisted of PBMCs, taken after 24 months of ibrutinib treatment. The CDR3 sequence: CASTGASNYGYTF. The CDR3 nucleotides are TGTGCCAGCACGGGGGCGAGTAACTATGGCTACACCTTC.